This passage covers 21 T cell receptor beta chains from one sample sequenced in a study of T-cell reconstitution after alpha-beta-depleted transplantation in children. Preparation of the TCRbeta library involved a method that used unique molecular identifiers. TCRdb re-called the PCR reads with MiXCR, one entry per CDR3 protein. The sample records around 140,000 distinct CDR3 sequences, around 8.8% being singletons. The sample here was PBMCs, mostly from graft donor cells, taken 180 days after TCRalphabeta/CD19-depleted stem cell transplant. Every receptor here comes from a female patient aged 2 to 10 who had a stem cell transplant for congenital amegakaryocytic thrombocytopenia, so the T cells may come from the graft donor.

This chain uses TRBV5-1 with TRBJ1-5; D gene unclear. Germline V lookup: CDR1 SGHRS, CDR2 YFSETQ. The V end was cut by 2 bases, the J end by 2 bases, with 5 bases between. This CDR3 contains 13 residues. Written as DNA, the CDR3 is TGCGCCAGCAGCTTTCAGGGCAATCAGCCCCAGCATTTT. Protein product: CASSFQGNQPQHF. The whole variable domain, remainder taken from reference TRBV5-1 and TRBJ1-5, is KAGVTQTPRYLIKTRGQQVTLSCSPISGHRSVSWYQQTPGQGLQFLFEYFSETQRNKGNFPGRFSGRQFSNSRSEMNVSTLELGDSALYLCASSFQGNQPQHFGDGTRLSIL.

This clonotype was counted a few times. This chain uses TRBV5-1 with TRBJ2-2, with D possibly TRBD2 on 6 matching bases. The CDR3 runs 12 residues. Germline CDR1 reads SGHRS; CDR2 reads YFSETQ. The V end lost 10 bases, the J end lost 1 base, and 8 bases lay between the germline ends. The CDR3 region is CAGRKNTGELFF. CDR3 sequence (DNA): TGCGCCGGGAGGAAGAACACCGGGGAGCTGTTTTTT.

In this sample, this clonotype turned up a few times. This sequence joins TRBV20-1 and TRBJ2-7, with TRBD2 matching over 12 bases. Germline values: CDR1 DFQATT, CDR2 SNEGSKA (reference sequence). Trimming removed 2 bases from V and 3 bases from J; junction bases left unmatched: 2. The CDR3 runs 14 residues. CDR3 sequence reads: CSARPSGRGYEQYF. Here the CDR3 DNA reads TGCAGTGCTAGACCTAGCGGGAGGGGCTACGAGCAGTACTTC.

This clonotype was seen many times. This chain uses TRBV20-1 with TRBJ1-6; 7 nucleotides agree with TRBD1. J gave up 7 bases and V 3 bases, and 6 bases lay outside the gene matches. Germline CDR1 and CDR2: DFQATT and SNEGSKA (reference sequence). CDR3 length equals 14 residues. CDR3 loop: CSAREQGRNSPLHF. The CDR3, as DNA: TGCAGTGCTAGGGAACAGGGGAGGAATTCACCCCTCCACTTT.

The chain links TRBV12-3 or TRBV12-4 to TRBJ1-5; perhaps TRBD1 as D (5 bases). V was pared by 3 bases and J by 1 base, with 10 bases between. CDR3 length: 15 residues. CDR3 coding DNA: TGTGCCAGCAGTTTTGGTCGGGGCAGCAATCAGCCCCAGCATTTT. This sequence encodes CASSFGRGSNQPQHF.

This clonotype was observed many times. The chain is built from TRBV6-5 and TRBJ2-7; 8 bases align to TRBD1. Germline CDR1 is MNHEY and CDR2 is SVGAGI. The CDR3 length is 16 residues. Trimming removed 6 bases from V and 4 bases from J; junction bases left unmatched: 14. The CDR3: CASSPPGRGLYYEQYF. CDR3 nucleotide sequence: TGTGCCAGCAGCCCCCCGGGCAGGGGGCTTTATTACGAGCAGTACTTC.

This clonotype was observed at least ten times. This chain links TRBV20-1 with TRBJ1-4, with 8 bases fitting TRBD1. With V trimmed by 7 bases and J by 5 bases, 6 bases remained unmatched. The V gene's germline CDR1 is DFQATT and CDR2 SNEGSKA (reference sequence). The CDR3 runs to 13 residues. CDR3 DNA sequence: TGCAGTGGAGGGACAGGAATAAATGAAAAACTGTTTTTT. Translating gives CSGGTGINEKLFF.

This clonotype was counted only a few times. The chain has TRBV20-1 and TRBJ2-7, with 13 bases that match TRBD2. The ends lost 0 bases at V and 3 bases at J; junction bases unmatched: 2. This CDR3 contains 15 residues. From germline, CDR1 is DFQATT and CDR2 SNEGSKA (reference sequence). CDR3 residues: CSARDRTSGSYEQYF. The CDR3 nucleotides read TGCAGTGCTAGAGATCGGACTAGCGGGAGCTACGAGCAGTACTTC.

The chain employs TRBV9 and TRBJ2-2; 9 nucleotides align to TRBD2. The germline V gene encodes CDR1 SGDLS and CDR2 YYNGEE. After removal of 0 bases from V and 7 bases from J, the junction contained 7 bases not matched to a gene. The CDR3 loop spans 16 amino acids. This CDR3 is CASSVGLAGPIGELFF. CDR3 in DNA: TGTGCCAGCAGCGTAGGGCTAGCGGGGCCCATCGGGGAGCTGTTTTTT.

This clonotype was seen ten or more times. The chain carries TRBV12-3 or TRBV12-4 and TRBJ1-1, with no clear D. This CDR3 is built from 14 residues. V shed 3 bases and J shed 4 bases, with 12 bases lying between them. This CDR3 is CASSFGSPPTEAFF. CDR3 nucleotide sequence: TGTGCCAGCAGTTTTGGCAGTCCTCCCACTGAAGCTTTCTTT.

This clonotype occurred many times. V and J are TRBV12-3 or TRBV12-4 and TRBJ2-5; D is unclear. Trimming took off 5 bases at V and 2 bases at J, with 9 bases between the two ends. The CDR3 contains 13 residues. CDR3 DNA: TGTGCCAGCAGTCTCCTAGGACAAGAGACCCAGTACTTC. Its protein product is CASSLLGQETQYF.

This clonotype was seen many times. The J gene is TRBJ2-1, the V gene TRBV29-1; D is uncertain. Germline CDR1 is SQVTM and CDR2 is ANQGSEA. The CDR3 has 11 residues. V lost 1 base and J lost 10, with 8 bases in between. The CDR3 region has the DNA TGCAGCGTTGAAGTTGGTCAAGAGCAGTTCTTC. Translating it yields CSVEVGQEQFF.

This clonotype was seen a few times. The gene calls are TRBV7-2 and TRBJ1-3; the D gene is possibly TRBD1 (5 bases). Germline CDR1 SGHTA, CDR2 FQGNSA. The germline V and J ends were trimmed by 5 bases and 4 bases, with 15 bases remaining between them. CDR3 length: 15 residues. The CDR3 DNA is TGTGCCAGCAGCAGGGTTCAGGGTACCGGAAACACCATATATTTT. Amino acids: CASSRVQGTGNTIYF.

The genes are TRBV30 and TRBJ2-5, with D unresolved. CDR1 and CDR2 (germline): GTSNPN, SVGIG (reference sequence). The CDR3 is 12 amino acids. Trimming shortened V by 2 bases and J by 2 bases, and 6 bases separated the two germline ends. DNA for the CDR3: TGTGCCTGGAGTCAATTTCAAGAGACCCAGTACTTC. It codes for CAWSQFQETQYF.

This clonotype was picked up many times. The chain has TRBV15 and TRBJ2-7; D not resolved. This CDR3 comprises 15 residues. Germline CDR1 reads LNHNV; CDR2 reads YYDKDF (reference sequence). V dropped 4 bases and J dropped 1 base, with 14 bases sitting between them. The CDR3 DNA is TGTGCCACCAGCACCGAGGTGGGTGAGTCCTACGAGCAGTACTTC. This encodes CATSTEVGESYEQYF.

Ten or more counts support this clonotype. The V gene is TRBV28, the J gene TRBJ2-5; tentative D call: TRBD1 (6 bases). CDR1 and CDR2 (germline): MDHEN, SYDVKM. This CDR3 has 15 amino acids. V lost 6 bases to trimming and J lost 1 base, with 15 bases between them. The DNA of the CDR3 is TGTGCCAGCAGGAGGCTCGGACAGAGCCAAGAGACCCAGTACTTC. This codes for CASRRLGQSQETQYF. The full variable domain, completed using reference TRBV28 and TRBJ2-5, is DVKVTQSSRYLVKRTGEKVFLECVQDMDHENMFWYRQDPGLGLRLIYFSYDVKMKEKGDIPEGYSVSREKKERFSLILESASTNQTSMYLCASRRLGQSQETQYFGPGTRLLVL.

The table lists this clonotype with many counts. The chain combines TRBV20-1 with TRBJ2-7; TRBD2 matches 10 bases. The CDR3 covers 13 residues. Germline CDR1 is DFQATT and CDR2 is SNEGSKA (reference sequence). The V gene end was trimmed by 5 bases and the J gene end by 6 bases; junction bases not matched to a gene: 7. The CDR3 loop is CSAGSSGSGEQYF. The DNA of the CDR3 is TGCAGTGCTGGTTCTAGCGGGAGCGGCGAGCAGTACTTC.

The DNA for the CDR3 is TGTGCCAGCAGTTTCCTCCTAGCGAGCCCCTACAATGAGCAGTTCTTC. Translation gives CASSFLLASPYNEQFF. The chain couples TRBV27 to TRBJ2-1; the D gene is possibly TRBD2 (6 bases). From germline, CDR1 is MNHEY and CDR2 SMNVEV (reference sequence). CDR3 length: 16 residues. The V and J ends lost 3 bases and 2 bases respectively, with 14 bases between them.

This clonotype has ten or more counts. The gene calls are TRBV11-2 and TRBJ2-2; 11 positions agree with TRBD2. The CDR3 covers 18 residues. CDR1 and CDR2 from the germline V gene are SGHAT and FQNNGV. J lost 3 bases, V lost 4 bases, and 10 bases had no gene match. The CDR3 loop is CASSWVVAGGPDTGELFF. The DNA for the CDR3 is TGTGCCAGCAGCTGGGTTGTAGCGGGAGGGCCGGACACCGGGGAGCTGTTTTTT.

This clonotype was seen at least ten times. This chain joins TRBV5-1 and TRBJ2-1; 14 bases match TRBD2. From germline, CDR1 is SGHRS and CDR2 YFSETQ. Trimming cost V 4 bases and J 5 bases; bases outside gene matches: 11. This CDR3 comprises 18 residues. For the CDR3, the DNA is TGCGCCAGCAGCCCGGGACTAGCGGGAGATTTTGTTGACAATGAGCAGTTCTTC. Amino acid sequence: CASSPGLAGDFVDNEQFF. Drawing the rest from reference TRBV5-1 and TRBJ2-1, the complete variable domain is KAGVTQTPRYLIKTRGQQVTLSCSPISGHRSVSWYQQTPGQGLQFLFEYFSETQRNKGNFPGRFSGRQFSNSRSEMNVSTLELGDSALYLCASSPGLAGDFVDNEQFFGPGTRLTVL.

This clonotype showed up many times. CDR3 DNA sequence: TGTGCCAGCAGCTTCCGTGGGGACAGGGCCTACGAGCAGTACTTC. Amino acid sequence: CASSFRGDRAYEQYF. The chain employs TRBV7-2 and TRBJ2-7; 9 nucleotides align to TRBD1. The junction had 5 bases not matched to a gene; V was cut back by 3 bases and J by 2 bases. The CDR3 consists of 15 residues. Germline CDR1 and CDR2: SGHTA and FQGNSA.